The rows below give T cell receptor beta chains drawn from one sample of a study of blood T cell repertoires in COVID-19. Generated by immunoSEQ multiplex PCR, the TCRdb table keeps only in-frame clones and is missing some. Seen here are 100,000 to 130,000 clones, approximately 90% observed once, and the top ten hold approximately 1.3%. Sequencing was done on a sample of peripheral blood. The receptors come from a young woman with acute or convalescent COVID-19. The CDR3 runs from the conserved cysteine through the conserved F or W. A D gene is named only where the DNA matches it firmly. Some rows mark clone size as missing; the rest say once, few, many or name a class of expanded clone.

>NA|NA|TRBJ1-3|TRBV28
TGTGCCTCCCTGGGCAGGGCCTCTGGAAACACCATATATTTT
CASLGRASGNTIYF
>NA|TRBD1|TRBJ2-1|TRBV5-1
TGCGCCAGCAGCCCAGGGACAGGGGACTACAATGAGCAGTTCTTC
CASSPGTGDYNEQFF
>NA|NA|TRBJ2-1|TRBV3-1/TRBV3-2
TGTGCCAGCAGCCGAAACTACAGGGCTCGCTCCTACAATGAGCAGTTCTTC
CASSRNYRARSYNEQFF
>NA|TRBD2|TRBJ2-3|TRBV14
TGTGCCAGCAGCCAAGCGGGGGGACATACGCAGTATTTT
CASSQAGGHTQYF
>NA|NA|TRBJ2-7|TRBV7-9
TGTGCCAGCAGCCTTGACAGTAGCTCCTACGAGCAGTACTTC
CASSLDSSSYEQYF
>NA|NA|TRBJ2-4|TRBV28
TGTGCCAGCAGTTTCCTCGTTAAGAACACAGGTACCCAGTACTTC
CASSFLVKNTGTQYF
>NA|NA|TRBJ1-5|TRBV28
TGTGCCAGCAGTTTAGGAGGTCGCAATCAGCCCCAGCATTTT
CASSLGGRNQPQHF
>NA|NA|TRBJ1-5|TRBV25-1
TGTGCCAGCAGTGAGTCAGGGCTCGGGCAGCATTTT
CASSESGLGQHF
>NA|NA|TRBJ1-1|TRBV25-1
TGTGCCAGCAGTGGAAAAACAGGTCCGGTCACTGAAGCTTTCTTT
CASSGKTGPVTEAFF
>NA|TRBD1|TRBJ1-1|TRBV6-2/TRBV6-3
TGTGCCAGCAGTCTAAGGACAGGTCCCCTCACTGAAGCTTTCTTT
CASSLRTGPLTEAFF
>NA|TRBD1|TRBJ1-4|TRBV2
TGTGCCAGCAGAGCCGGGACAGGGAGAGGCAAGACTGAAAAACTGTTTTTT
CASRAGTGRGKTEKLFF
>once|NA|TRBJ2-1|TRBV24-1
TGTGCCACCAGTGATAAGGACTTCCTCAATGAGCAGTTCTTC
CATSDKDFLNEQFF
>NA|NA|TRBJ2-3|TRBV24-1
TGTGCCACCAGTGATTTTCCCTTAACAGATACGCAGTATTTT
CATSDFPLTDTQYF
>NA|NA|TRBJ1-1|TRBV14
TGTGCCAGCAGCCAAGGAGGCTCGAACACTGAAGCTTTCTTT
CASSQGGSNTEAFF
>once|TRBD2|TRBJ2-7|TRBV6-1
TGTGCCAGCAGTGAACTGGGGACTAGCGGGAGCAGGCAGTACTTC
CASSELGTSGSRQYF
>NA|TRBD2|TRBJ2-2|TRBV10-3
TGTGCCATCAGTGAGTCTCGGACTAGGTCCACCGGGGAGCTGTTTTTT
CAISESRTRSTGELFF
>NA|NA|TRBJ1-2|TRBV13
TGTGCCAGCAGCTCTCCGGTCGAGCAACCGAGTGGCTACACCTTC
CASSSPVEQPSGYTF
>once|NA|TRBJ1-5|TRBV6-5
TGTGCCAGCAGTACTAGGGCCTATAGCAATCAGCCCCAGCATTTT
CASSTRAYSNQPQHF
>NA|TRBD2|TRBJ2-7|TRBV6-2/TRBV6-3
TGTGCCAGCAGTCCACGACTAGCGGGGACCTACGAGCAGTACTTC
CASSPRLAGTYEQYF
>NA|TRBD1|TRBJ1-2|TRBV14
TGTGCCAGCAGCCAAGATCGGACAGGGGACTACTATGGCTACACCTTC
CASSQDRTGDYYGYTF
>NA|NA|TRBJ2-7|TRBV27
TGTGCCAGCAGTTTGGAGGCAAGAGGAGCGAACTACGAGCAGTACTTC
CASSLEARGANYEQYF
>once|TRBD1|TRBJ1-1|TRBV28
TGTGCCAGCAGGGAACAGGGGGCGAACACTGAAGCTTTCTTT
CASREQGANTEAFF
>NA|NA|TRBJ1-1|TRBV4-1
TGCGCCAGCAGCCAAGAAGGGGCAGGGTTTGAAGCTTTCTTT
CASSQEGAGFEAFF
>NA|TRBD2|TRBJ2-1|TRBV7-6
TGTGCCAGCAGCTTTGCTGGGTCCAAAGCGGGACGCTACAATGAGCAGTTCTTC
CASSFAGSKAGRYNEQFF
>NA|TRBD1|TRBJ1-2|TRBV15
TGTGCCACCAGAGGGGGCAACTATGGCTACACCTTC
CATRGGNYGYTF
>NA|NA|TRBJ2-2|TRBV11-1
TGTGCCAGCAGCCCCTACCGGACAGTCCCCGGGGAGCTGTTTTTT
CASSPYRTVPGELFF
>NA|NA|TRBJ1-1|TRBV19
TGTGCCAGTATGGAGGCATTTGGTAACACTGAAGCTTTCTTT
CASMEAFGNTEAFF
>NA|NA|TRBJ2-3|TRBV7-2
TGTGCCAGCAGCTTGGTGGCCAGCGGGCTCACAGATACGCAGTATTTT
CASSLVASGLTDTQYF
>few|NA|TRBJ1-5|TRBV10-1
TGCGCCAGCAGGAGGACAGCCTATCAGCCCCAGCATTTT
CASRRTAYQPQHF
>NA|NA|TRBJ2-7|TRBV30
TGTGCCTGGACCTTACTAGGCCTGGGCCACGAGCAGTACTTC
CAWTLLGLGHEQYF
>once|TRBD1|TRBJ1-6|TRBV10-3
TGTGCCATTGGGACAGGGGATAATTCACCCCTCCACTTT
CAIGTGDNSPLHF
>NA|NA|TRBJ1-2|TRBV23-1
TGCGCCAGCAGTCCACCCGCTCTTGGGAGATCTCCTAACTATGGCTACACCTTC
CASSPPALGRSPNYGYTF
>once|NA|TRBJ2-3|TRBV4-1
TGCGCCAGCAGCCAAGTCGGGGATACGCAGTATTTT
CASSQVGDTQYF
>NA|NA|TRBJ2-7|TRBV3-1/TRBV3-2
TGTGCCAGCAGCCAAGACGCCCGTCATTCAGCCTACGAGCAGTACTTC
CASSQDARHSAYEQYF
>NA|NA|TRBJ1-5|TRBV30
TGTGCCTGGAGTGTACGGGTTAGCGGTCAGCCCCAGCATTTT
CAWSVRVSGQPQHF
>NA|TRBD2|TRBJ2-2|TRBV11-3
TGTGCCAGCAGCTACGATGGACTAGCGTCGAGCACCGGGGAGCTGTTTTTT
CASSYDGLASSTGELFF
>NA|TRBD1|TRBJ2-2|TRBV7-8
TGTGCCAGCAGCCGGGGACAGCTAGTCAACACCGGGGAGCTGTTTTTT
CASSRGQLVNTGELFF
>NA|NA|TRBJ2-5|TRBV7-9
TGTGCCAGCAGCTCGAGGGCGGGTGAGACCCAGTACTTC
CASSSRAGETQYF
>few|NA|TRBJ1-1|TRBV30
TGTGCCTGGAGGCGGGACGGCACTGAAGCTTTCTTT
CAWRRDGTEAFF
>NA|TRBD1|TRBJ1-1|TRBV19
TGTGCCAGTAACACAGGGGGACACACTGAAGCTTTCTTT
CASNTGGHTEAFF
>NA|NA|TRBJ2-2|TRBV5-1
TGCGCCAGCAGCCCCTCAATTATTGAGTCCGGGGAGCTGTTTTTT
CASSPSIIESGELFF
>NA|TRBD2|TRBJ2-3|TRBV30
TGTGCCTGGAGTGTATTAGTGGGGACTAGACAAGGAGATACGCAGTATTTT
CAWSVLVGTRQGDTQYF
>NA|TRBD2|TRBJ2-3|TRBV27
TGTGCCAGCAGTTTCCTAGCGGGAGGGCTTACGCAGTATTTT
CASSFLAGGLTQYF
>NA|NA|TRBJ1-4|TRBV14
TGTGCCAGCAGCCAAGATTTTGACAATCCGACTAATGAAAAACTGTTTTTT
CASSQDFDNPTNEKLFF
>NA|NA|TRBJ1-2|TRBV30
TGTGCCTGGAGTAGACAGGCCTCCTATGGCTACACCTTC
CAWSRQASYGYTF
>NA|NA|TRBJ1-5|TRBV28
TGTGCGACGGCTAGGCTTCTTGGACCCCAGCATTTT
CATARLLGPQHF
>NA|NA|TRBJ1-3|TRBV10-3
TGTGCCATCAGTGATGGGACTGCATCTGGAAACACCATATATTTT
CAISDGTASGNTIYF
>NA|TRBD1|TRBJ2-2|TRBV13
TGTGCCAGCAGCCCGGGACAGGGAGTATTTACCGGGGAGCTGTTTTTT
CASSPGQGVFTGELFF
>NA|NA|TRBJ1-5|TRBV6-2/TRBV6-3
TGTGCCAGCAGTTACGCGAGTAGCAATCAGCCCCAGCATTTT
CASSYASSNQPQHF
>NA|NA|TRBJ1-2|TRBV6-7
TGTGCCCCCGGGGGGGAATATGGCTACACCTTC
CAPGGEYGYTF
>NA|NA|TRBJ1-3|TRBV19
TGTGCCAGTAGTATAGATCTATCAGAGGGTTCCCTCCCGGACTCTGGAAACACCATATATTTT
CASSIDLSEGSLPDSGNTIYF
>NA|NA|TRBJ1-3|TRBV2
TGTGCCACTACCCGGGACTCTAGCTCTGGAAACACCATATATTTT
CATTRDSSSGNTIYF
>NA|TRBD1|TRBJ2-7|TRBV29-1
TGCAGCGCCTTGGGACAGGGCCTCTACGAGCAGTACTTC
CSALGQGLYEQYF